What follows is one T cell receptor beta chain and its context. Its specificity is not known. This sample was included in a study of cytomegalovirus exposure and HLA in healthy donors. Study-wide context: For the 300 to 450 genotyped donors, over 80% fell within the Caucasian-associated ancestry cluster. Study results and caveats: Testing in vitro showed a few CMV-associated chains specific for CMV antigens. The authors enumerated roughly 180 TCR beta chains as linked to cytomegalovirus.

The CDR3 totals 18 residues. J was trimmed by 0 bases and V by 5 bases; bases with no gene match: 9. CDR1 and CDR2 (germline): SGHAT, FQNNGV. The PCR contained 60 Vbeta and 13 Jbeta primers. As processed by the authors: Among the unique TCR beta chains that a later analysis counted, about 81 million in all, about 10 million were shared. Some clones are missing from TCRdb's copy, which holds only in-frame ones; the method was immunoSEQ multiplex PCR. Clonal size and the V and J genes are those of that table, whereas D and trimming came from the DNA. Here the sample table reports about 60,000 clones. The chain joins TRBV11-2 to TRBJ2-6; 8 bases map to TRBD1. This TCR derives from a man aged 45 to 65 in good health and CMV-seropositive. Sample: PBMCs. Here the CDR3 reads CASSPRQGPISGANVLTF. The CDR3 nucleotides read TGTGCCAGCAGCCCTCGACAGGGGCCAATCTCTGGGGCCAACGTCCTGACTTTC. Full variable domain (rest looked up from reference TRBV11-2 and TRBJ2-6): EAGVAQSPRYKIIEKRQSVAFWCNPISGHATLYWYQQILGQGPKLLIQFQNNGVVDDSQLPKDRFSAERLKGVDSTLKIQPAKLEDSAVYLCASSPRQGPISGANVLTFGAGSRLTVL.